These 26 T cell receptor beta chains share one sample of origin, sequenced in a study of shared T cell receptors in the human thymus. Repertoires were generated with immunoSEQ multiplex PCR, while TCRdb's copy carries only in-frame clones and drops some. Of fewer than 700,000 clones in the sample, around nine tenths are singletons; the top ten hold roughly 0.0097%. These data also formed part of another study, on human thymus T cells.

Sequenced: thymocytes. These receptors came from a boy younger than two with a congenital heart defect.

The chain recombines TRBV18 with TRBJ2-7, with 7 bases fitting TRBD2. J gave up 2 bases and V 3 bases, and 13 bases lay outside the gene matches. Germline V gene lookup returns CDR1 KGHSH and CDR2 LQKENI. The CDR3 is made up of 17 amino acids. The CDR3 DNA sequence: TGTGCCAGCTCACCGAAAACACCCGCGGCGGGGGCCTACGAGCAGTACTTC. Translated, it gives CASSPKTPAAGAYEQYF.

CDR3 region: CASRDPGQERSGANVLTF. Here the CDR3 DNA reads TGTGCCAGCAGGGACCCGGGACAGGAGCGCTCTGGGGCCAACGTCCTGACTTTC. The rearrangement joins TRBV28 to TRBJ2-6, with 8 nucleotides matching TRBD1. CDR1 MDHEN and CDR2 SYDVKM come from the germline V gene. CDR3 length equals 18 residues. The J segment lost 0 bases and the V segment lost 6 bases, leaving 10 bases of the junction unmatched. The whole variable domain, filled in from reference TRBV28 and TRBJ2-6, reads DVKVTQSSRYLVKRTGEKVFLECVQDMDHENMFWYRQDPGLGLRLIYFSYDVKMKEKGDIPEGYSVSREKKERFSLILESASTNQTSMYLCASRDPGQERSGANVLTFGAGSRLTVL.

DNA for the CDR3: TGTGCCAGCAGTTTATCCCCTAGCGGGAGGAAAGAGACCCAGTACTTC. Its translation: CASSLSPSGRKETQYF. The V call is TRBV27, the J call TRBJ2-5, with 11 bases fitting TRBD2. V dropped 0 bases and J dropped 3; count of bases not matched to a gene: 3. Germline assignment: CDR1 MNHEY and CDR2 SMNVEV (reference sequence). The CDR3 loop spans 16 amino acids.

V gene TRBV7-2 combines with J gene TRBJ2-2; a weak D match, TRBD2 (6 bases). Germline lookup yields CDR1 SGHTA and CDR2 FQGNSA. V lost 5 bases and J lost 7, with 14 bases in between. The CDR3 extends over 14 amino acids. CDR3 sequence: CASSPWAGSGELFF. The CDR3 DNA follows: TGTGCCAGCAGCCCCTGGGCGGGGAGCGGGGAGCTGTTTTTT.

The chain combines TRBV5-8 with TRBJ1-4; tentatively, D is TRBD1 (5 bases). CDR1 is SGHTS, CDR2 YDEGEE, per germline. V was cut by 2 bases and J by 1 base, with 9 bases left in between. The CDR3 is made up of 15 amino acids. The CDR3 region is CASSFVQGTNEKLFF. In DNA form, the CDR3 reads TGTGCCAGCAGCTTTGTTCAGGGAACTAATGAAAAACTGTTTTTT.

The chain is built from TRBV29-1 and TRBJ2-3, with 11 bases fitting TRBD2. Germline values: CDR1 SQVTM, CDR2 ANQGSEA. This CDR3 has 15 residues. The trim removed 7 bases at V and 3 bases at J, leaving 9 bases unmatched. CDR3 amino acids: CSADGTSGGTDTQYF. In nucleotides, the CDR3 is TGCAGCGCCGACGGGACTAGCGGTGGGACAGATACGCAGTATTTT.

The chain combines TRBV14 with TRBJ2-5; TRBD1 aligns across 7 bases. After removal of 1 base from V and 0 bases from J, the junction contained 5 bases not matched to a gene. This CDR3 is 16 amino acids long. Germline V CDR1 and CDR2: SGHDN, FVKESK. CDR3 nucleotides: TGTGCCAGCAGCCAAGGACAGGGTGTAGACCAAGAGACCCAGTACTTC. Translated: CASSQGQGVDQETQYF.

This chain uses TRBV7-9 with TRBJ2-7, with D possibly TRBD2 on 5 matching bases. The CDR3 consists of 14 residues. CDR1 is SEHNR and CDR2 is FQNEAQ in the germline V gene (reference sequence). V was cut by 4 bases and J by 1 base, with 11 bases left in between. The CDR3 nucleotides read TGTGCCAGCAGCTCCCAGAGGGAGTCCTACGAGCAGTACTTC. Encoded protein: CASSSQRESYEQYF.

The CDR3 DNA follows: TGTGCCAGCAGTTTGGGACTCAGGGATGGAGGCTACACCTTC. This translates into CASSLGLRDGGYTF. The chain uses TRBV27 and TRBJ1-2; a weak D match, TRBD1 (5 bases). CDR3 size: 14 residues. Trimming took off 3 bases at V and 8 bases at J, with 16 bases between the two ends. The germline V gene has CDR1 MNHEY and CDR2 SMNVEV (reference sequence).

The chain has TRBV6-5 and TRBJ2-7; unclear D gene. The CDR3 length is 15 residues. Germline values: CDR1 MNHEY, CDR2 SVGAGI. The V gene lost 6 bases and the J gene lost 0 bases, with 15 bases spanning the gap. DNA of the CDR3: TGTGCCAGCAGCCGTCTAGGAATACGCTCCTACGAGCAGTACTTC. This gives the protein CASSRLGIRSYEQYF.

The V and J genes are TRBV9 and TRBJ1-4, with 7 bases matching TRBD1. This CDR3 has 17 residues. V was pared by 3 bases and J by 4 bases, with 12 bases of the junction left unmatched. Germline V lookup: CDR1 SGDLS, CDR2 YYNGEE. CDR3 amino acids: CASSAGDREQINEKLFF. CDR3 DNA sequence: TGTGCCAGCAGCGCAGGGGACAGAGAACAAATTAATGAAAAACTGTTTTTT.

The CDR3 sequence: CASSPGPGGSQPQHF. The CDR3 nucleotides are TGTGCCAGCAGCCCCGGACCCGGGGGGAGTCAGCCCCAGCATTTT. The chain uses TRBV7-2 and TRBJ1-5; the D gene is possibly TRBD1 (5 bases). Germline V CDR1 and CDR2: SGHTA, FQGNSA. This CDR3 has 15 residues. Deletions cut 5 bases from V and 6 bases from J, with 17 bases between.

The chain has TRBV27 and TRBJ2-7; 9 positions agree with TRBD1. The CDR3 covers 16 residues. Per the germline V gene, CDR1 is MNHEY and CDR2 is SMNVEV (reference sequence). V lost 6 bases to trimming and J lost 3 bases; unmatched junction nucleotides: 12. The CDR3, as DNA: TGTGCCAGCAGATCCACAGGGGGCGAATTTGTCTACGAGCAGTACTTC. Its translation is CASRSTGGEFVYEQYF.

The chain has TRBV7-9 and TRBJ1-1; 7 nucleotides match TRBD1. CDR1 and CDR2 (germline): SEHNR, FQNEAQ (reference sequence). This CDR3 comprises 15 residues. V was clipped by 5 bases and J by 3 bases; unmatched bases: 9. The CDR3 DNA follows: TGTGCCAGCAGCCTACACAGGGGAAGAGACACTGAAGCTTTCTTT. It yields the protein CASSLHRGRDTEAFF.

The chain employs TRBV5-1 and TRBJ2-7; TRBD2 agrees at 13 bases. CDR3 size: 17 residues. Germline V gene lookup returns CDR1 SGHRS and CDR2 YFSETQ. After removal of 5 bases from V and 3 bases from J, the junction contained 11 bases not matched to a gene. CDR3 residues: CASSFRGLAGEGYEQYF. The DNA of the CDR3 is TGCGCCAGCAGTTTCAGAGGACTAGCGGGAGAAGGCTACGAGCAGTACTTC.

CDR3 amino acids: CASSIPCIPGGGYEQYF. In nucleotides, the CDR3 is TGTGCCAGCAGCATCCCTTGCATACCAGGGGGAGGCTACGAGCAGTACTTC. V gene TRBV11-3 combines with J gene TRBJ2-7, with TRBD1 as a possible D gene (7 bases). Germline V lookup: CDR1 SGHNT, CDR2 YENEEA. This CDR3 is 17 amino acids long. The V end was cut by 5 bases, the J end by 3 bases, with 23 bases between.

A few counts support this clone. V usage is TRBV6-5 and J usage is TRBJ2-7, with a weak D call TRBD2 (5 bases). The germline V gene has CDR1 MNHEY and CDR2 SVGAGI. The ends were cut back, 11 bases at V and 0 bases at J, with 14 bases in the middle. The CDR3 loop spans 13 amino acids. The DNA of the CDR3 is TGTGCCTCAAGTGGAGGAGACTCCTACGAGCAGTACTTC. Protein sequence: CASSGGDSYEQYF.

The chain combines TRBV5-1 with TRBJ1-5; 9 bases align to TRBD1. The CDR3 covers 15 residues. CDR1 and CDR2 from the germline V gene are SGHRS and YFSETQ. J was trimmed by 5 bases and V by 9 bases; bases with no gene match: 12. The CDR3 DNA sequence: TGCGCCATCTCCTGGGGACAGGGTGTAGATCAGCCCCAGCATTTT. Residues: CAISWGQGVDQPQHF.

The chain employs TRBV5-4 and TRBJ2-5; 7 nucleotides line up with TRBD2. Looked up from germline, CDR1 is SGHNT and CDR2 is YYREEE (reference sequence). J lost 3 bases, V lost 3 bases, and 2 bases had no gene match. This CDR3 comprises 13 residues. The CDR3 bases are TGTGCCAGCAGCTGGCGGGGGAAAGAGACCCAGTACTTC. This encodes CASSWRGKETQYF.

The rearrangement uses TRBV11-3 and TRBJ2-1, with D maybe TRBD2 (6 bases). From germline, CDR1 is SGHNT and CDR2 YENEEA. The V end was cut by 0 bases, the J end by 8 bases, with 29 bases between. CDR3 size: 20 residues. The CDR3 DNA sequence: TGTGCCAGCAGCTTAGATGTGGGGCGGGGAGCGTGCGTCCCGGTGGATGAGCAGTTCTTC. Protein sequence: CASSLDVGRGACVPVDEQFF.

The V gene is TRBV11-3, the J gene TRBJ2-1; TRBD1 agrees at 7 bases. The CDR3 has 14 amino acids. Germline lookup yields CDR1 SGHNT and CDR2 YENEEA. V shed 5 bases, J shed 4 bases, and the junction held 5 bases outside the gene matches. The CDR3 nucleotides read TGTGCCAGCAGCCCGGGACAGAGATACAATGAGCAGTTCTTC. Its protein product is CASSPGQRYNEQFF.

The chain couples TRBV9 to TRBJ2-7; D unclear. The CDR3 contains 11 residues. Germline lookup yields CDR1 SGDLS and CDR2 YYNGEE. Trimming cost V 0 bases and J 6 bases, with 4 bases left between them. CDR3 DNA: TGTGCCAGCAGCGTAGGCAGCGAGCAGTACTTC. It specifies CASSVGSEQYF. Supplemented by reference TRBV9 and TRBJ2-7, the full variable domain reads DSGVTQTPKHLITATGQRVTLRCSPRSGDLSVYWYQQSLDQGLQFLIQYYNGEERAKGNILERFSAQQFPDLHSELNLSSLELGDSALYFCASSVGSEQYFGPGTRLTVT.

The V call is TRBV29-1, the J call TRBJ2-5; 9 positions agree with TRBD2. V was pared by 5 bases and J by 5 bases, with 12 bases of the junction left unmatched. Germline-derived CDR1 and CDR2 are SQVTM and ANQGSEA. This CDR3 region has 15 residues. The CDR3 DNA reads TGCAGCGTTAATGGGCTAGCGGGAACCGAGGAGACCCAGTACTTC. It codes for CSVNGLAGTEETQYF.

The chain carries TRBV5-1 and TRBJ2-1; 7 bases agree with TRBD2. This CDR3 comprises 15 residues. CDR1 and CDR2 from the germline V gene are SGHRS and YFSETQ. Trimming removed 0 bases from V and 6 bases from J; junction bases left unmatched: 6. The CDR3 spells CASSLVGGSLNEQFF. For the CDR3, the DNA is TGCGCCAGCAGCTTGGTGGGCGGGAGTCTCAATGAGCAGTTCTTC.

The chain combines TRBV30 with TRBJ2-4; 12 bases are shared with TRBD2. The germline V gene has CDR1 GTSNPN and CDR2 SVGIG (reference sequence). This CDR3 spans 18 amino acids. Losses at the gene ends were 0 bases for V and 6 bases for J; bases not matched to a gene: 12. DNA for the CDR3: TGTGCCTGGAGTGTACCGCTAGCGGGAGGGCCGGCCCCAAACATTCAGTACTTC. It is translated as CAWSVPLAGGPAPNIQYF.

This clone was seen a handful of times. The chain joins TRBV28 to TRBJ1-5; perhaps TRBD1 as D (6 bases). This CDR3 is 16 amino acids long. V lost 5 bases, J lost 6 bases, and 20 bases lay in between. Germline CDR1 reads MDHEN; CDR2 reads SYDVKM. CDR3 coding DNA: TGTGCCAGCAGTGGGGGGGGAGGCAGGGGCGTTCAGCCCCAGCATTTT. Residues: CASSGGGGRGVQPQHF.